These 7 T cell receptor beta chains were all obtained from the same sample, sequenced in a study of esophageal squamous cell carcinoma under preoperative chemotherapy. Time point meaning: after preoperative PTX-NDP chemotherapy. TCRdb re-called the PCR reads with MiXCR, one entry per CDR3 protein. This sample has 30,000 or so distinct CDR3 sequences, with approximately 51% found just once. The sample was acquired from a patient given preoperative chemotherapy. All receptors derive from a human donor with esophageal squamous cell carcinoma. The donor label of this sample is uncertain.

Points on this clonotype: At one end the junction does not follow the germline gene, possibly because of a read error. The rearrangement links TRBV11-2 to TRBJ2-3, with 7 bases fitting TRBD2. Germline CDR1 reads SGHAT; CDR2 reads FQNNGV. CDR3 length: 13 residues. The CDR3 loop is CGSGALATDTQYF. CDR3 bases: TGTGGCAGCGGGGCGCTGGCCACAGATACGCAGTATTTT.

The V and J genes are TRBV7-3 and TRBJ2-2; unclear D gene. CDR1 is SGHTA and CDR2 is FQGTGA in the germline V gene. The V and J ends lost 2 bases and 4 bases respectively, with 5 bases between them. The CDR3 is 13 amino acids. The CDR3 sequence is CASSLLGTGELFF. Here the CDR3 DNA reads TGTGCCAGCAGCTTACTTGGCACCGGGGAGCTGTTTTTT. Based on the CDR3 plus reference TRBV7-3 and TRBJ2-2, the full variable domain is GAGVSQTPSNKVTEKGKYVELRCDPISGHTALYWYRQSLGQGPEFLIYFQGTGAADDSGLPNDRFFAVRPEGSVSTLKIQRTERGDSAVYLCASSLLGTGELFFGEGSRLTVL.

This clonotype was seen a handful of times. The V gene is TRBV7-8, the J gene TRBJ2-5; 11 bases line up with TRBD2. The V gene end was trimmed by 5 bases and the J gene end by 5 bases; junction bases not matched to a gene: 4. Germline values: CDR1 SGHVS, CDR2 FQNEAQ. This CDR3 contains 14 residues. The CDR3 DNA follows: TGTGCCAGCAGCGCTAGCGGGGGGCTTGAGACCCAGTACTTC. Protein product: CASSASGGLETQYF.

This clonotype came up many times. This sequence joins TRBV24-1 and TRBJ2-2; 7 bases line up with TRBD2. After removal of 7 bases from V and 1 base from J, the junction contained 2 bases not matched to a gene. The germline V gene has CDR1 KGHDR and CDR2 SFDVKD. There are 14 residues in the CDR3. CDR3 bases: TGTGCCACCAGAGCGGGGAAGAACACCGGGGAGCTGTTTTTT. It codes for CATRAGKNTGELFF.

The chain is built from TRBV11-3 and TRBJ1-1; TRBD1 agrees at 7 bases. This CDR3 has 14 amino acids. Germline V gene data show CDR1 as SGHNT and CDR2 as YENEEA. V was clipped by 4 bases and J by 1 base; unmatched bases: 3. The CDR3 is CASSSHRGNTEAFF. CDR3 DNA: TGTGCCAGCAGCTCTCACAGGGGGAACACTGAAGCTTTCTTT.

This clonotype was detected ten times or more. The V and J genes are TRBV7-9 and TRBJ2-5; TRBD1 matches at 8 bases. V lost 5 bases, J lost 6 bases, and 5 bases stayed unmatched. The CDR3 extends over 13 amino acids. Per the germline V gene, CDR1 is SEHNR and CDR2 is FQNEAQ (reference sequence). In DNA, the CDR3 is TGTGCCAGCAGCGGACCAGGGGGCCAGACCCAGTACTTC. Translation: CASSGPGGQTQYF.

The chain has TRBV12-3 or TRBV12-4 and TRBJ2-1; D is ambiguous. The V end lost 7 bases, the J end lost 8 bases, and 21 bases lay between the germline ends. The CDR3 runs to 15 residues. This CDR3 reads CASTPVLASGHEQFF. Written as DNA, the CDR3 is TGTGCCAGCACCCCCGTTTTAGCCTCGGGTCATGAGCAGTTCTTC.